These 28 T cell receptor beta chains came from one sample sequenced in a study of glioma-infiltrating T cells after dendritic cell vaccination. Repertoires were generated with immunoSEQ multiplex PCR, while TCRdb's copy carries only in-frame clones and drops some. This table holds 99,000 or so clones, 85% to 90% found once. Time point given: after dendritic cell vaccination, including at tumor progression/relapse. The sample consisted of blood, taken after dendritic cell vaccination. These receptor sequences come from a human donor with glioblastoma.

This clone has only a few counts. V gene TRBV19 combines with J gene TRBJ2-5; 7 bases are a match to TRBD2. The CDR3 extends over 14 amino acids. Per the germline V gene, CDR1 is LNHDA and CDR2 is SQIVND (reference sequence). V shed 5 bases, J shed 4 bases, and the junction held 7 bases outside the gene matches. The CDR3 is CASSSAGDRETQYF. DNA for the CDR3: TGTGCCAGTAGTTCGGCGGGGGACCGAGAGACCCAGTACTTC. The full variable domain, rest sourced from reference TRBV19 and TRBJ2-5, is DGGITQSPKYLFRKEGQNVTLSCEQNLNHDAMYWYRQDPGQGLRLIYYSQIVNDFQKGDIAEGYSVSREKKESFPLTVTSAQKNPTAFYLCASSSAGDRETQYFGPGTRLLVL.

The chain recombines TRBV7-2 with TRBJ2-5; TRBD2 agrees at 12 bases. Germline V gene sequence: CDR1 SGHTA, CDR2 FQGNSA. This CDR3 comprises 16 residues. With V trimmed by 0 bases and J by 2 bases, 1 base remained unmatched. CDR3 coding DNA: TGTGCCAGCAGCTTAGCGCTAGCGGGGGGGCAAGAGACCCAGTACTTC. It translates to CASSLALAGGQETQYF. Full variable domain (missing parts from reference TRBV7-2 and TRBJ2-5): GAGVSQSPSNKVTEKGKDVELRCDPISGHTALYWYRQSLGQGLEFLIYFQGNSAPDKSGLPSDRFSAERTGGSVSTLTIQRTQQEDSAVYLCASSLALAGGQETQYFGPGTRLLVL.

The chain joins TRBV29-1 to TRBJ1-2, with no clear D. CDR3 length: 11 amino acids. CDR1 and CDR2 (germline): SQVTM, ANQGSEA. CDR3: CSGRHGNGYTF. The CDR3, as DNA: TGCAGTGGGAGGCACGGTAATGGCTACACCTTC.

The CDR3 DNA sequence: TGTGCCAGCAGCTTAGCTGGGGGCGATGAAAAACTGTTTTTT. As protein: CASSLAGGDEKLFF. The V and J genes are TRBV7-8 and TRBJ1-4; D perhaps matches TRBD1 (6 bases). V lost 0 bases and J 6 bases, leaving 8 bases between the germline ends. CDR1 SGHVS and CDR2 FQNEAQ come from the germline V gene. The CDR3 is 14 amino acids.

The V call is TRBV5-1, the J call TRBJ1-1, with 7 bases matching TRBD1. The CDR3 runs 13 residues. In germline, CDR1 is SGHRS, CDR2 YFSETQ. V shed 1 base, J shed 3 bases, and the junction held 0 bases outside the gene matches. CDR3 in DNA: TGCGCCAGCAGCTTGACAGGGGACACTGAAGCTTTCTTT. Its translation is CASSLTGDTEAFF.

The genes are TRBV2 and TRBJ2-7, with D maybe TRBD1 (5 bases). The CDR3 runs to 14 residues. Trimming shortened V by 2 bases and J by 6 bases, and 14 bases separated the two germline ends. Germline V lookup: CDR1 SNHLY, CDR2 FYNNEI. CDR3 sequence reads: CASSESRGLGEQYF. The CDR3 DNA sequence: TGTGCCAGCAGTGAATCTAGGGGATTGGGCGAGCAGTACTTC.

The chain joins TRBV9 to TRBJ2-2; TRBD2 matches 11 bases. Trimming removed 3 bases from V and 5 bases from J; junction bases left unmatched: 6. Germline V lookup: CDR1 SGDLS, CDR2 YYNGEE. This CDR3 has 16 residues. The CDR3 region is CASSETSGGWTGELFF. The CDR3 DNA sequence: TGTGCCAGCAGCGAAACTAGCGGGGGCTGGACCGGGGAGCTGTTTTTT.

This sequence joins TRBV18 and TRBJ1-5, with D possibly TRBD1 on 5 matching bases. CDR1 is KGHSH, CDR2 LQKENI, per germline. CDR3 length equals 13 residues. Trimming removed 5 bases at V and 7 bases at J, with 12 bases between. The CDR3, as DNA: TGTGCCAGCTCATTGACAGAAACACAGCCCCAGCATTTT. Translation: CASSLTETQPQHF.

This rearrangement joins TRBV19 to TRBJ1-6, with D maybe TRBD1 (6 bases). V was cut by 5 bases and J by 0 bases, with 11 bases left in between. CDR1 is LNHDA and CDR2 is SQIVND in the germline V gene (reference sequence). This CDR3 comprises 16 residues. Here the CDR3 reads CASSVQGSSYNSPLHF. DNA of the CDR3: TGTGCCAGTAGTGTACAGGGTAGCTCCTATAATTCACCCCTCCACTTT. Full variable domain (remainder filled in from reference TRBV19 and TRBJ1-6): DGGITQSPKYLFRKEGQNVTLSCEQNLNHDAMYWYRQDPGQGLRLIYYSQIVNDFQKGDIAEGYSVSREKKESFPLTVTSAQKNPTAFYLCASSVQGSSYNSPLHFGNGTRLTVT.

The CDR3 protein is CASRPDRGSYNEQFF. In nucleotides, the CDR3 is TGTGCCAGCAGACCTGACAGGGGATCCTACAATGAGCAGTTCTTC. V and J are TRBV2 and TRBJ2-1; 8 bases line up with TRBD1. The V gene end was trimmed by 6 bases and the J gene end by 1 base; junction bases not matched to a gene: 5. Germline loops: CDR1 SNHLY, CDR2 FYNNEI. The length of the CDR3 is 15 residues. Combining the CDR3 with reference TRBV2 and TRBJ2-1 gives the whole variable domain EPEVTQTPSHQVTQMGQEVILRCVPISNHLYFYWYRQILGQKVEFLVSFYNNEISEKSEIFDDQFSVERPDGSNFTLKIRSTKLEDSAMYFCASRPDRGSYNEQFFGPGTRLTVL.

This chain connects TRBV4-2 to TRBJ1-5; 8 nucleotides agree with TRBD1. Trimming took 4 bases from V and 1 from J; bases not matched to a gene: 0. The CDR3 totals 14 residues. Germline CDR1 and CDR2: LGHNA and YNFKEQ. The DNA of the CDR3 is TGTGCCAGCAGCCCAGGGGGCAGCAATCAGCCCCAGCATTTT. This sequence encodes CASSPGGSNQPQHF.

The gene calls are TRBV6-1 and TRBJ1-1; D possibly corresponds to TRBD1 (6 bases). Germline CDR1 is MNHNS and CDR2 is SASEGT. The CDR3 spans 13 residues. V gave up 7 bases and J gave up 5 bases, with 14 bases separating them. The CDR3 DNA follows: TGTGCCAGCATTCGGGGGGCAGGGACTGAAGCTTTCTTT. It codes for CASIRGAGTEAFF.

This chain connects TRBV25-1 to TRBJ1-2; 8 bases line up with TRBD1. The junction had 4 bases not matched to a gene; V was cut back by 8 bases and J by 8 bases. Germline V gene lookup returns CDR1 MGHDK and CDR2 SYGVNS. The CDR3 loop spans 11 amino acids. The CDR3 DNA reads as TGTGCCAGCTCGTACAGGGGGGGCTACACCTTC. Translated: CASSYRGGYTF.

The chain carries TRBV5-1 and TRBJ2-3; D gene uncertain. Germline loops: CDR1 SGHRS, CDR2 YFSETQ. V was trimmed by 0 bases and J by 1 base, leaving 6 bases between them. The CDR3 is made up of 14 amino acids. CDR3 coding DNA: TGCGCCAGCAGCTTGGAATCGGGCACAGATACGCAGTATTTT. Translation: CASSLESGTDTQYF.

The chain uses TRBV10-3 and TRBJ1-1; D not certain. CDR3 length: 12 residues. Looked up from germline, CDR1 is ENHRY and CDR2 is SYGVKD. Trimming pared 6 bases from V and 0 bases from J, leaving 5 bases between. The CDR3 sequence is CAISGVNTEAFF. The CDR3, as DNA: TGTGCCATCAGCGGGGTGAACACTGAAGCTTTCTTT.

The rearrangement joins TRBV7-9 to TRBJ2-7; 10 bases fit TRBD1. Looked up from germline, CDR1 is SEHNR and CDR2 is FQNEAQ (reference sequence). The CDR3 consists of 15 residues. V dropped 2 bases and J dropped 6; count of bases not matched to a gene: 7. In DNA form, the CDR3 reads TGTGCCAGCAGCTTATGGGACAGGGGTGCAGGCGAGCAGTACTTC. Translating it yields CASSLWDRGAGEQYF.

Written as DNA, the CDR3 is TGTGCCAGTAGTATAGGACAGATAACTGAAGCTTTCTTT. Protein: CASSIGQITEAFF. The chain employs TRBV19 and TRBJ1-1; D perhaps matches TRBD1 (5 bases). The CDR3 totals 13 residues. The germline V gene has CDR1 LNHDA and CDR2 SQIVND (reference sequence). Trimming removed 1 base at V and 5 bases at J, with 8 bases between.

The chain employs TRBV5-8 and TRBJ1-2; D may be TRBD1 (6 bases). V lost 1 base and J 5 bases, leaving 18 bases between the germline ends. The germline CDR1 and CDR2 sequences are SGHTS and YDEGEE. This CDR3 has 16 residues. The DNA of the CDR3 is TGTGCCAGCAGCTTGTACTCCCAGGGGTTCAGATATGGCTACACCTTC. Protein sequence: CASSLYSQGFRYGYTF.

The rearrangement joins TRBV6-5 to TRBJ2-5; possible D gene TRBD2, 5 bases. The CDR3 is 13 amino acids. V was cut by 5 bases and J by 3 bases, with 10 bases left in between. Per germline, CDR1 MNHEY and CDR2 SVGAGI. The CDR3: CASSREFKETQYF. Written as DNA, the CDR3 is TGTGCCAGCAGTCGGGAATTCAAAGAGACCCAGTACTTC.

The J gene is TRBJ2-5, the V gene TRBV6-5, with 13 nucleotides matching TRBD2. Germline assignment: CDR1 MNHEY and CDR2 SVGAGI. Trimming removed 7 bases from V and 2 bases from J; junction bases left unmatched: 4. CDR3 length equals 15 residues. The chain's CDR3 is CASTKGLAGQETQYF. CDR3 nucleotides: TGTGCCAGCACCAAGGGACTAGCGGGGCAAGAGACCCAGTACTTC.

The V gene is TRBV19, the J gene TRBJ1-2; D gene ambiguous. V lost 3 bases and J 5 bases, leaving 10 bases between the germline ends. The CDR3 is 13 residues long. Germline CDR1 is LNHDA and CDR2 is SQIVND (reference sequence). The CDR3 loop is CASSIIGGYGYTF. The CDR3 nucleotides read TGTGCCAGTAGTATTATCGGCGGGTATGGCTACACCTTC.

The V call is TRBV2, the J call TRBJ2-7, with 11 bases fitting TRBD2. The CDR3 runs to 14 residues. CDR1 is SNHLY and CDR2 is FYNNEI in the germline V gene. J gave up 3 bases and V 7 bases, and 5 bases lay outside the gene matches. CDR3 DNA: TGTGCCAGCAAGGGGACTAGCGGTTACTACGAGCAGTACTTC. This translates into CASKGTSGYYEQYF.

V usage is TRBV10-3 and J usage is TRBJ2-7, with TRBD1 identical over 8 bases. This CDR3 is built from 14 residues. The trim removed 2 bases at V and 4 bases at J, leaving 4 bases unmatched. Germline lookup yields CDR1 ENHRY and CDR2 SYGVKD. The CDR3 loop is CAISEGQGLYEQYF. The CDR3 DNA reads TGTGCCATCAGTGAGGGACAGGGCCTATACGAGCAGTACTTC.

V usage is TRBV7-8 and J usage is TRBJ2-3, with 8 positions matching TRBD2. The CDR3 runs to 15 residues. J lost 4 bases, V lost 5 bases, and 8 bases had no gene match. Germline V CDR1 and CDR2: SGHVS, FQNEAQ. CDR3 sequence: CASSLRPGGPDTQYF. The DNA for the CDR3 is TGTGCCAGCAGCCTACGTCCGGGAGGGCCAGATACGCAGTATTTT.

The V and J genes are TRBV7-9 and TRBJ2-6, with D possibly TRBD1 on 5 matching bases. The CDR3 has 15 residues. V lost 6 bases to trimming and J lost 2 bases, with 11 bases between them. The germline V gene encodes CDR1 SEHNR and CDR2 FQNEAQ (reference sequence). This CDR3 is CASRPQGTGANVLTF. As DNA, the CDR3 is TGTGCCAGCAGACCTCAGGGAACTGGGGCCAACGTCCTGACTTTC. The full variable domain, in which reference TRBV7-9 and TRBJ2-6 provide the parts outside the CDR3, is DTGVSQNPRHKITKRGQNVTFRCDPISEHNRLYWYRQTLGQGPEFLTYFQNEAQLEKSRLLSDRFSAERPKGSFSTLEIQRTEQGDSAMYLCASRPQGTGANVLTFGAGSRLTVL.

The CDR3 nucleotides read TGTGCCAGCATTGAGGAGGGCCGTATTAGCAATCAGCCCCAGCATTTT. Its translation: CASIEEGRISNQPQHF. This chain links TRBV27 with TRBJ1-5; the D is unclear. This CDR3 has 16 amino acids. From germline, CDR1 is MNHEY and CDR2 SMNVEV (reference sequence). The V and J ends lost 7 bases and 0 bases respectively, with 16 bases between them.

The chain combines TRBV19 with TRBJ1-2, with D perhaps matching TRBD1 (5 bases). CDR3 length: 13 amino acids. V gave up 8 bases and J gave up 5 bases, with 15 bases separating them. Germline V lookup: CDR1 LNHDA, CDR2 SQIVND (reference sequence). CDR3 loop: CASRPTGVYGYTF. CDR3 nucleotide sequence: TGTGCCAGTCGGCCGACGGGGGTTTATGGCTACACCTTC.

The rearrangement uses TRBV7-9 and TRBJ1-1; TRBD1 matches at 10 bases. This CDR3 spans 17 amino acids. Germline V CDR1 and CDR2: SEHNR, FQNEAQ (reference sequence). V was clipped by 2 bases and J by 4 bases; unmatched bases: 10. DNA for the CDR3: TGTGCCAGCAGCTTACCGGACAGGGGGTTATCGGGCACTGAAGCTTTCTTT. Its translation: CASSLPDRGLSGTEAFF.